The source of this T cell receptor beta chain is a study of identical twins. TCRdb analysed the 5' RACE reads with MiXCR anew, one entry per CDR3 protein. The sample includes 1.5 million or so distinct CDR3 sequences, about 30% of them seen just once. Germline V gives CDR1 KGHDR, CDR2 SFDVKD. The CDR3 runs to 15 residues. V lost 0 bases and J lost 3; bases outside the gene matches: 0. The J gene is TRBJ2-1, the V gene TRBV24-1, with TRBD2 matching 8 bases. Sequences were obtained from cord blood. This receptor was identified in a newborn girl in good health. The CDR3 DNA reads TGTGCCACCAGTGATTTGCTAGCGGGCTACAATGAGCAGTTCTTC. This sequence encodes CATSDLLAGYNEQFF.